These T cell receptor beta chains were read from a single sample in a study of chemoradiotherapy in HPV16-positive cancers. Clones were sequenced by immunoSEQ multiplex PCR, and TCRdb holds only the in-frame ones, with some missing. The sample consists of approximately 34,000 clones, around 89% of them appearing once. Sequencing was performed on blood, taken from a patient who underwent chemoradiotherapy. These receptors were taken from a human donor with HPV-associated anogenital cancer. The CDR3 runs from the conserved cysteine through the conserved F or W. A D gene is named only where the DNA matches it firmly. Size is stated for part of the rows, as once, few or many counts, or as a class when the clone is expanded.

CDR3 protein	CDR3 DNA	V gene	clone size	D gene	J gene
CATSRQDSEAFF	TGTGCCACCAGCAGGCAGGACAGTGAAGCTTTCTTT	TRBV15	NA	NA	TRBJ1-1
CASSYSTESGYTF	TGTGCCAGCAGTTACTCGACAGAGTCGGGCTACACCTTC	TRBV6-6	NA	NA	TRBJ1-2
CASSSPNYGYTF	TGTGCCAGCAGTTCCCCTAACTATGGCTACACCTTC	TRBV28	NA	NA	TRBJ1-2
CASSPPSGQSSYEQYF	TGTGCCAGCAGCCCCCCCAGCGGGCAAAGCTCCTACGAGCAGTACTTC	TRBV7-9	NA	NA	TRBJ2-7
CASSPKETDTQYF	TGTGCCAGCAGCCCCAAAGAGACAGATACGCAGTATTTT	TRBV6-4	NA	NA	TRBJ2-3
CASSSTGTANQPQHF	TGCGCCAGCAGCTCGACCGGGACAGCTAATCAGCCCCAGCATTTT	TRBV5-1	NA	TRBD1	TRBJ1-5
CASTHNRDRGSNEKLFF	TGTGCCAGCACCCACAACAGGGACAGGGGGTCTAATGAAAAACTGTTTTTT	TRBV5-4	NA	TRBD1	TRBJ1-4
CASSLGTGGRRTEAFF	TGTGCCAGCAGCCTGGGGACAGGGGGTCGGAGAACTGAAGCTTTCTTT	TRBV5-4	NA	TRBD1	TRBJ1-1
CASSGGSHEQFF	TGTGCCAGCAGCGGAGGGAGTCATGAGCAGTTCTTC	TRBV9	NA	NA	TRBJ2-1
CASRRQGSSGNTIYF	TGTGCCAGCAGACGACAGGGGTCTTCTGGAAACACCATATATTTT	TRBV6-5	once	TRBD1	TRBJ1-3
CASSLAQSGAGNEQFF	TGTGCCAGCAGCTTAGCGCAAAGCGGGGCAGGCAATGAGCAGTTCTTC	TRBV7-6	NA	TRBD2	TRBJ2-1
CASSQDGLAGGPTTDTQYF	TGCGCCAGCAGCCAAGACGGGCTAGCGGGAGGGCCGACGACAGATACGCAGTATTTT	TRBV4-3	NA	TRBD2	TRBJ2-3
CASREQGADGYTF	TGTGCCAGCAGAGAACAGGGGGCGGATGGCTACACCTTC	TRBV6-1	NA	TRBD1	TRBJ1-2
CASSPKSDTQYF	TGTGCCAGCAGTCCTAAATCAGATACGCAGTATTTT	TRBV6-5	NA	NA	TRBJ2-3
CASSNWTLQYF	TGTGCCAGCAGTAACTGGACTCTGCAGTACTTC	TRBV6-5	NA	NA	TRBJ2-7
CASSLGLPGQGVNSPLHF	TGTGCCAGCAGCTTAGGCCTCCCCGGACAGGGGGTGAATTCACCCCTCCACTTT	TRBV5-6	NA	TRBD1	TRBJ1-6
CASSLRGTDRFGSPLHF	TGTGCCAGCAGTTTAAGAGGGACAGACCGTTTTGGCTCACCCCTCCACTTT	TRBV27	NA	TRBD1	TRBJ1-6
CASSVGPREEQFF	TGTGCCAGCAGCGTAGGGCCCCGGGAGGAGCAGTTCTTC	TRBV9	NA	NA	TRBJ2-1
CASTDTGELFF	TGCGCCAGCACCGACACCGGGGAGCTGTTTTTT	TRBV5-1	NA	NA	TRBJ2-2
CASSLATSAVDTQYF	TGTGCCAGCAGCTTAGCCACTAGCGCGGTAGATACGCAGTATTTT	TRBV7-9	NA	TRBD2	TRBJ2-3
CASILGTGSEKLFF	TGTGCCAGCATCCTCGGGACAGGGAGTGAAAAACTGTTTTTT	TRBV2	NA	TRBD1	TRBJ1-4
CASRQGALGTDTQYF	TGTGCCAGCAGACAGGGGGCCTTAGGTACAGATACGCAGTATTTT	TRBV6-6	NA	TRBD1	TRBJ2-3